These 21 T cell receptor beta chains came from one sample sequenced in a study of blood T cell repertoires in COVID-19. The table came from immunoSEQ multiplex PCR; TCRdb's copy has only in-frame clones and leaves some out. The sample has 350,000 or so clones, 87% seen once. The sequencing sample was made of peripheral blood. The receptor source for this set is a woman aged 25 to 45 with COVID-19, enrolled during active disease.

This chain uses TRBV11-2 with TRBJ2-1; 8 bases fit TRBD2. Germline CDR1 is SGHAT and CDR2 is FQNNGV. CDR3 size: 15 residues. V was clipped by 3 bases and J by 3 bases; unmatched bases: 4. CDR3 sequence: CASSLDGRVYNEQFF. CDR3 in DNA: TGTGCCAGCAGCTTGGACGGGAGGGTCTACAATGAGCAGTTCTTC.

The rearrangement joins TRBV29-1 to TRBJ2-7; a possible D gene is TRBD2 (6 bases). This CDR3 has 14 amino acids. Between the trimmed V and J ends, which lost 4 bases and 0 bases, there was a span of 13 bases. Looked up from germline, CDR1 is SQVTM and CDR2 is ANQGSEA. The DNA for the CDR3 is TGCAGCGTTGGACCTAGCGCTTCCTCCTACGAGCAGTACTTC. Residues: CSVGPSASSYEQYF.

The chain combines TRBV7-6 with TRBJ1-1; maybe TRBD1 (6 bases). Germline CDR1 SGHVS, CDR2 FNYEAQ. This CDR3 comprises 13 residues. V gave up 5 bases and J gave up 7 bases, with 14 bases separating them. The CDR3 sequence: CASSTGQFSEAFF. CDR3 DNA sequence: TGTGCCAGCAGCACCGGACAGTTTAGTGAAGCTTTCTTT.

The CDR3 loop is CAWSRLAVYNEQFF. The CDR3 region has the DNA TGTGCCTGGAGTCGGCTAGCGGTTTACAATGAGCAGTTCTTC. V is TRBV30 and J is TRBJ2-1; TRBD2 agrees at 7 bases. V trimming: 2 bases; J trimming: 4 bases; junction bases outside the gene matches: 5. CDR1 and CDR2 from the germline V gene are GTSNPN and SVGIG (reference sequence). The CDR3 runs to 14 residues.

This chain uses TRBV28 with TRBJ2-1; D call uncertain. The V and J ends lost 11 bases and 2 bases respectively, with 19 bases between them. Germline CDR1 MDHEN, CDR2 SYDVKM. The CDR3 runs to 15 residues. CDR3 in amino acids: CALQQALNPYNEQFF. The CDR3 region has the DNA TGTGCCCTACAGCAGGCTCTCAACCCCTACAATGAGCAGTTCTTC.

The chain combines TRBV2 with TRBJ1-5; a weak D match, TRBD1 (6 bases). The CDR3 runs 15 residues. The germline gives CDR1 SNHLY, CDR2 FYNNEI. The V end was cut by 6 bases, the J end by 1 base, with 13 bases between. CDR3 sequence (DNA): TGTGCCAGCAGAGAGAACAGGGCAAGCAATCAGCCCCAGCATTTT. It encodes CASRENRASNQPQHF.

The CDR3 sequence: CSVVTVGHPRGPYF. The CDR3 bases are TGCAGCGTTGTAACTGTAGGACATCCCAGAGGACCGTACTTC. V usage is TRBV29-1 and J usage is TRBJ2-7; D may be TRBD1 (5 bases). Germline-derived CDR1 and CDR2 are SQVTM and ANQGSEA. The V end was cut by 4 bases, the J end by 12 bases, with 25 bases between. This CDR3 spans 14 amino acids.

This chain joins TRBV12-3 or TRBV12-4 and TRBJ2-5, with D hard to call. The CDR3 runs to 13 residues. Trimming cost V 1 base and J 7 bases, with 10 bases left between them. CDR3 sequence (DNA): TGTGCCAGCAGTTTAGAGTTATCAGGGACCCAGTACTTC. This encodes CASSLELSGTQYF.

The rearrangement links TRBV7-2 to TRBJ2-1; 9 bases fit TRBD1. V shed 5 bases and J 5 bases; nucleotides not matched to a gene: 7. The germline V gene encodes CDR1 SGHTA and CDR2 FQGNSA. The CDR3 consists of 15 residues. CDR3 amino acids: CASSLGQGQNNEQFF. CDR3 in DNA: TGTGCCAGCAGCCTGGGACAGGGTCAGAACAATGAGCAGTTCTTC.

V gene TRBV19 combines with J gene TRBJ2-7; the D is unclear. The CDR3 totals 14 residues. From germline, CDR1 is LNHDA and CDR2 SQIVND (reference sequence). Trimming cost V 1 base and J 0 bases, with 7 bases left between them. CDR3: CASSIAAFSYEQYF. DNA for the CDR3: TGTGCCAGTAGTATAGCAGCGTTCTCCTACGAGCAGTACTTC.

This chain uses TRBV5-1 with TRBJ1-1; perhaps TRBD1 as D (6 bases). The CDR3 covers 13 residues. V was clipped by 3 bases and J by 4 bases, with 10 bases between them. The germline gives CDR1 SGHRS, CDR2 YFSETQ. The CDR3 DNA follows: TGCGCCAGCAGCTCCGGGGGGGCCACTGAAGCTTTCTTT. Translated, it gives CASSSGGATEAFF.

This rearrangement joins TRBV9 to TRBJ2-3, with TRBD2 identical over 13 bases. Germline CDR1 and CDR2: SGDLS and YYNGEE. The CDR3 has 18 amino acids. The V segment lost 0 bases and the J segment 4 bases; nucleotides outside the gene matches: 8. The CDR3 here is CASSVEVGLAGAADTQYF. The CDR3 region has the DNA TGTGCCAGCAGCGTAGAGGTTGGACTAGCGGGAGCCGCAGATACGCAGTATTTT.

CDR3 sequence (DNA): TGCGCCAGCAGCCCGGGACAACTACCATACAATGAGCAGTTCTTC. This translates into CASSPGQLPYNEQFF. The chain has TRBV10-1 and TRBJ2-1, with a tentative D call TRBD1 (6 bases). The CDR3 covers 15 residues. Germline loops: CDR1 WNHNN, CDR2 SYGVQD (reference sequence). Trimming cost V 6 bases and J 4 bases, with 16 bases left between them.

This chain connects TRBV18 to TRBJ2-7; D possibly corresponds to TRBD1 (5 bases). Germline V gives CDR1 KGHSH, CDR2 LQKENI. Trimming removed 2 bases from V and 0 bases from J, with 5 bases in between. The CDR3 length is 13 residues. The CDR3 bases are TGTGCCAGCTCACCAAGGGGCTCCTACGAGCAGTACTTC. This translates into CASSPRGSYEQYF.

CDR3 region: CASRELQGANTEAFF. The CDR3 DNA sequence: TGCGCCAGCAGGGAGCTACAGGGGGCGAACACTGAAGCTTTCTTT. The chain links TRBV5-1 to TRBJ1-1; 9 bases are a match to TRBD1. Germline CDR1 reads SGHRS; CDR2 reads YFSETQ. The CDR3 contains 15 residues. V shed 5 bases and J 1 base; nucleotides not matched to a gene: 6.

The chain recombines TRBV9 with TRBJ1-2, with 8 bases matching TRBD1. The V segment lost 2 bases and the J segment 4 bases; nucleotides outside the gene matches: 10. CDR3 length: 16 residues. Germline V gives CDR1 SGDLS, CDR2 YYNGEE. Written as DNA, the CDR3 is TGTGCCAGCAGCGTCGGGGGAATCGGACAGGGCTATGGCTACACCTTC. As protein: CASSVGGIGQGYGYTF.

This clone was counted once. The chain couples TRBV29-1 to TRBJ2-7; 10 bases map to TRBD2. The CDR3 has 15 amino acids. The V gene end was trimmed by 6 bases and the J gene end by 6 bases; junction bases not matched to a gene: 14. From germline, CDR1 is SQVTM and CDR2 ANQGSEA. The CDR3 bases are TGCAGCGTAGCCCCACTAGCGGGGCCCAATCTCGAGCAGTACTTC. Protein sequence: CSVAPLAGPNLEQYF.

The chain employs TRBV18 and TRBJ1-3; D is perhaps TRBD1 (6 bases). The CDR3 contains 16 residues. Trimming removed 3 bases from V and 2 bases from J, with 14 bases in between. Germline V lookup: CDR1 KGHSH, CDR2 LQKENI. The CDR3: CASSPSGGAAGNTIYF. For the CDR3, the DNA is TGTGCCAGCTCACCGTCCGGGGGGGCGGCTGGAAACACCATATATTTT.

The chain carries TRBV18 and TRBJ2-2, with a tentative D call TRBD2 (5 bases). The V end lost 2 bases, the J end lost 4 bases, and 14 bases lay between the germline ends. This CDR3 comprises 16 residues. Germline V gives CDR1 KGHSH, CDR2 LQKENI. The CDR3 DNA reads as TGTGCCAGCTCACCAAGTGTCGGGGTATCCACCGGGGAGCTGTTTTTT. Translation gives CASSPSVGVSTGELFF.

The rearrangement uses TRBV5-4 and TRBJ1-2, with 7 positions matching TRBD1. V was clipped by 0 bases and J by 8 bases; unmatched bases: 7. This CDR3 has 14 residues. From germline, CDR1 is SGHNT and CDR2 YYREEE (reference sequence). CDR3 sequence reads: CASSLGQGFGGYTF. The CDR3 nucleotides are TGTGCCAGCAGCTTGGGACAGGGATTCGGGGGCTACACCTTC.

The chain employs TRBV4-1 and TRBJ1-2, with TRBD1 matching 9 bases. The CDR3 has 17 residues. CDR1 MGHRA and CDR2 YSYEKL come from the germline V gene. J lost 0 bases, V lost 4 bases, and 9 bases had no gene match. CDR3 nucleotides: TGCGCCAGCAGCCCTCTGGCCCGGGACAGGGCTAACTATGGCTACACCTTC. Translation gives CASSPLARDRANYGYTF.